One TCR beta chain is described in this entry. Its target is not known. V was clipped by 1 base and J by 0 bases, with 8 bases between them. The CDR3 loop spans 15 amino acids. The germline gives CDR1 SGHDT, CDR2 YYEEEE. Libraries were prepared by immunoSEQ multiplex PCR; TCRdb keeps only in-frame clonotypes and omits some of them. The table shows approximately 44,000 clones, with 86% occurring only once. The sample originates from a study of OX40 agonist ivuxolimab in advanced cancers. Study details: Patients took ivuxolimab, an agonistic anti-OX40 (CD134) antibody. Study-wide results and caveats: People who partly responded at 0.1-3.0 mg/kg had some of the least clonal expansion seen. On average, CD8+ T cells had more expanded clones than CD4+. At 0.1 to 3.0 mg/kg and by week 6, CD4+ and CD8+ T cells in the blood had expanded clonally.

The input for sequencing was CD4+ or CD8+ T cells sorted from blood, taken in a trial of the OX40 agonist ivuxolimab. This receptor was obtained from an adult with an advanced solid tumor such as melanoma, head and neck, liver or kidney cancer. The gene calls are TRBV5-6 and TRBJ1-3, with D uncertain. The CDR3, as DNA: TGTGCCAGCAGCTTGCGGGGATACTCTGGAAACACCATATATTTT. Translating gives CASSLRGYSGNTIYF.